This entry lists 24 T cell receptor beta chains sequenced from one sample in a study of blood T cells in healthy people across ages. For the second PCR, which ran for 7 to 11 cycles, a sample-barcoded 5' primer and a J-beta primer mix were used. MiXCR, run by TCRdb on the 5' RACE reads, gives a single entry per CDR3 protein. Of around 1,000,000 distinct CDR3 sequences listed, roughly two fifths are singletons. The sequenced sample was blood. Receptors were obtained from a young man in good health.

The chain employs TRBV6-6 and TRBJ2-1; D may match TRBD1 or TRBD2 (6 bases each). Per the germline V gene, CDR1 is MNHNY and CDR2 is SVGAGI (reference sequence). With 5 bases removed from V and 0 bases from J, the gap between germline ends came to 14 bases. The CDR3 has 16 amino acids. The CDR3 nucleotides are TGTGCCAGCAGTGGGACACAGGGAGGCTCCTACAATGAGCAGTTCTTC. It specifies CASSGTQGGSYNEQFF.

V and J are TRBV12-5 and TRBJ2-5; D is unclear. The germline V gene encodes CDR1 LGHNT and CDR2 FRNRAP. Trimming cost V 0 bases and J 5 bases, with 1 base left between them. This CDR3 is 11 amino acids long. The CDR3 sequence: CASGLVETQYF. DNA for the CDR3: TGTGCTAGTGGTTTGGTTGAGACCCAGTACTTC.

This clonotype was recorded only once. A much larger clone sits a single nucleotide away, making a read error possible. The J gene is TRBJ2-5, the V gene TRBV10-3; D is perhaps TRBD1 (6 bases). Germline CDR1 is ENHRY and CDR2 is SYGVKD. The V and J ends lost 3 bases and 6 bases respectively, with 17 bases between them. The CDR3 has 15 residues. This CDR3 reads CAISEGTGSRQTQYF. As DNA, the CDR3 is TGTGCCATCAGTGAAGGTACAGGGAGTAGGCAGACCCAGTACTTC.

This clonotype has more than one count but fewer than ten. The gene calls are TRBV7-2 and TRBJ2-3, with D possibly being TRBD1 (5 bases). The CDR3 is 13 amino acids. Trimming stripped 5 bases from V and 3 bases from J, with 9 bases between. In germline, CDR1 is SGHTA, CDR2 FQGNSA. The CDR3 region has the DNA TGTGCCAGCAGCATCGGACAAACAGATACGCAGTATTTT. The encoded protein is CASSIGQTDTQYF.

The chain uses TRBV6-6 and TRBJ2-4, with 8 bases fitting TRBD2. Near its end, the DNA agrees better with TRBJ2-5, so the J call may be wrong. CDR1 MNHNY and CDR2 SVGAGI come from the germline V gene (reference sequence). There are 15 residues in the CDR3. DNA of the CDR3: TGTGCCAGCAGCCTCCTTTCGGGGGGGATAGAGACCCAGTACTTC. Amino acids: CASSLLSGGIETQYF.

This clonotype was found a few times. The V and J genes are TRBV18 and TRBJ1-5, with D maybe TRBD1 (5 bases). The V end lost 2 bases, the J end lost 5 bases, and 10 bases lay between the germline ends. The CDR3 has 14 amino acids. Germline CDR1 is KGHSH and CDR2 is LQKENI. CDR3 DNA sequence: TGTGCCAGCTCACCAGATGAAGGGGATCAGCCCCAGCATTTT. Translating gives CASSPDEGDQPQHF.

With respect to this clonotype: Sequence at one end of the junction differs from germline and may be a read error. The chain joins TRBV10-3 to TRBJ1-2, with D possibly TRBD1 on 5 matching bases. CDR1 is ENHRY, CDR2 SYGVKD, per germline. The CDR3 contains 14 residues. Written as DNA, the CDR3 is TGTGCCATCAGTGAAAGGGGAGCTAACGATGGCTACACCTTC. Its translation: CAISERGANDGYTF.

This chain links TRBV5-1 with TRBJ1-1; 8 nucleotides match TRBD1. J lost 6 bases, V lost 1 base, and 8 bases had no gene match. The CDR3 covers 15 residues. Germline V gene sequence: CDR1 SGHRS, CDR2 YFSETQ. The CDR3 nucleotides are TGCGCCAGCAGCTTGTGGGCAGGGGGCACCCCTGAAGCTTTCTTT. Amino acids: CASSLWAGGTPEAFF.

V gene TRBV20-1 combines with J gene TRBJ2-7; 8 bases match TRBD2. The CDR3 runs to 13 residues. V trimming: 0 bases; J trimming: 3 bases; junction bases outside the gene matches: 1. Germline V gene data show CDR1 as DFQATT and CDR2 as SNEGSKA (reference sequence). DNA of the CDR3: TGCAGTGCTAGAGATCTAGCGGGCTACGAGCAGTACTTC. As protein: CSARDLAGYEQYF.

The genes are TRBV6-2 or TRBV6-3 and TRBJ1-2; 8 bases fit TRBD1. CDR3 length: 17 amino acids. Germline trimming cut 5 bases from V and 0 bases from J; bases unmatched to any gene: 11. CDR1 and CDR2 from the germline V gene are MNHEY and SVGEGT. The CDR3 nucleotides are TGTGCCAGCAGTGCAGAATCCGGACAGGGCGCTAACTATGGCTACACCTTC. Protein product: CASSAESGQGANYGYTF.

V and J are TRBV10-3 and TRBJ2-5, with D perhaps TRBD2 (5 bases). V lost 1 base to trimming and J lost 4 bases, with 16 bases between them. Germline CDR1 ENHRY, CDR2 SYGVKD. The CDR3 loop spans 16 amino acids. CDR3 loop: CAISELASRGGETQYF. The CDR3 bases are TGTGCCATCAGTGAGTTGGCTAGCCGGGGTGGAGAGACCCAGTACTTC.

V usage is TRBV12-5 and J usage is TRBJ2-5; D perhaps matches TRBD2 (7 bases). Germline CDR1 and CDR2: LGHNT and FRNRAP. This CDR3 spans 13 amino acids. Trimming left V 7 bases short and J 11 bases short, with 20 bases between. CDR3 protein: CASVSPGGNEQYF. The CDR3 DNA is TGTGCTAGTGTTTCCCCGGGGGGCAATGAGCAGTACTTC. Looking up the rest from reference TRBV12-5 and TRBJ2-5 gives the full variable domain: DARVTQTPRHKVTEMGQEVTMRCQPILGHNTVFWYRQTMMQGLELLAYFRNRAPLDDSGMPKDRFSAEMPDATLATLKIQPSEPRDSAVYFCASVSPGGNEQYFGPGTRLLVL.

This clonotype was observed a handful of times. The rearrangement joins TRBV2 to TRBJ2-1; 11 bases are shared with TRBD2. The CDR3 runs 15 residues. V lost 6 bases, J lost 7 bases, and 8 bases stayed unmatched. Germline V gene lookup returns CDR1 SNHLY and CDR2 FYNNEI. The CDR3 spells CASSSQLAGGNEQFF. In DNA, the CDR3 is TGTGCCAGCAGCTCTCAGCTAGCGGGGGGAAATGAGCAGTTCTTC.

In this sample, this clonotype turned up a few times. This chain joins TRBV12-3 or TRBV12-4 and TRBJ1-5; the D gene is possibly TRBD1 (5 bases). This CDR3 comprises 15 residues. Deletions cut 7 bases from V and 4 bases from J, with 17 bases between. CDR3 nucleotide sequence: TGTGCCAGCACCATTAGTGGGACGTTGAATCAGCCCCAGCATTTT. It yields the protein CASTISGTLNQPQHF.

This clonotype was observed a handful of times. The J gene is TRBJ2-2, the V gene TRBV10-3; TRBD2 might be the D (7 bases). CDR1 and CDR2 from the germline V gene are ENHRY and SYGVKD. The ends were cut back, 8 bases at V and 2 bases at J, with 12 bases in the middle. The CDR3 is 14 amino acids. The CDR3, as DNA: TGTGCCATCGGGGGGGCCCTAAACACCGGGGAGCTGTTTTTT. Translated: CAIGGALNTGELFF.

The chain couples TRBV29-1 to TRBJ2-1; D is perhaps TRBD2 (6 bases). The CDR3 contains 12 residues. Germline V gene sequence: CDR1 SQVTM, CDR2 ANQGSEA. Trimming stripped 4 bases from V and 13 bases from J, with 17 bases between. The CDR3 spells CSVAGPGETQFF. The CDR3 bases are TGCAGCGTTGCGGGGCCGGGAGAGACCCAGTTCTTC.

This sequence joins TRBV20-1 and TRBJ1-1; D gene ambiguous. The CDR3 spans 11 residues. Trimming pared 6 bases from V and 0 bases from J, leaving 5 bases between. Germline V gene sequence: CDR1 DFQATT, CDR2 SNEGSKA (reference sequence). CDR3 DNA sequence: TGCAGTGCAGCCCTGAACACTGAAGCTTTCTTT. As protein: CSAALNTEAFF.

The sample holds a few counts of this clonotype. CDR3 nucleotides: TGTGCCAGCAGCGATGGGACAGCAACTAATGAAAAACTGTTTTTT. Its protein product is CASSDGTATNEKLFF. The rearrangement uses TRBV7-9 and TRBJ1-4; 7 bases fit TRBD1. CDR3 size: 15 residues. The V and J ends lost 5 bases and 0 bases, in that order; junction bases with no gene match: 3. Germline CDR1 SEHNR, CDR2 FQNEAQ (reference sequence). The full variable domain, its missing parts supplied by reference TRBV7-9 and TRBJ1-4, is DTGVSQNPRHKITKRGQNVTFRCDPISEHNRLYWYRQTLGQGPEFLTYFQNEAQLEKSRLLSDRFSAERPKGSFSTLEIQRTEQGDSAMYLCASSDGTATNEKLFFGSGTQLSVL.

The chain links TRBV27 to TRBJ1-2; 8 nucleotides align to TRBD1. The junction had 7 bases not matched to a gene; V was cut back by 7 bases and J by 3 bases. CDR1 and CDR2 from the germline V gene are MNHEY and SMNVEV (reference sequence). CDR3 length: 14 residues. CDR3 in amino acids: CASTSTGAHYGYTF. The CDR3, as DNA: TGTGCCAGCACCTCGACAGGGGCCCACTATGGCTACACCTTC.

This clonotype was detected only a few times. This chain uses TRBV4-1 with TRBJ1-4; D is unclear. The CDR3 is 16 residues long. V dropped 4 bases and J dropped 2 bases, with 14 bases sitting between them. The germline CDR1 and CDR2 sequences are MGHRA and YSYEKL. The CDR3, as DNA: TGCGCCAGCAGCCGCACTCCCTCGGTGACTAATGAAAAACTGTTTTTT. Its protein product is CASSRTPSVTNEKLFF.

CDR3 amino acids: CASSLEGGYNSPLHF. The DNA of the CDR3 is TGCGCCAGCAGCCTGGAGGGGGGATATAATTCACCCCTCCACTTT. V gene TRBV5-1 combines with J gene TRBJ1-6; the D gene is possibly TRBD1 (6 bases). CDR1 is SGHRS, CDR2 YFSETQ, per germline. The CDR3 is made up of 15 amino acids. V was pared by 4 bases and J by 4 bases, with 12 bases between.

J is TRBJ1-2 and V is TRBV6-2 or TRBV6-3; D possibly corresponds to TRBD1 (5 bases). V lost 7 bases and J lost 0, with 21 bases in between. The germline V gene encodes CDR1 MNHEY and CDR2 SVGEGT. This CDR3 has 17 residues. CDR3 in DNA: TGTGCCAGCAACAGATTCCGGGGCGGTACTCCTAACTATGGCTACACCTTC. This codes for CASNRFRGGTPNYGYTF.

The chain has TRBV20-1 and TRBJ1-5; D unclear. Germline CDR1 and CDR2: DFQATT and SNEGSKA (reference sequence). Trimming pared 6 bases from V and 4 bases from J, leaving 13 bases between. There are 13 residues in the CDR3. The CDR3 protein is CSAYGRENQPQHF. The DNA for the CDR3 is TGCAGTGCCTACGGTCGAGAGAATCAGCCCCAGCATTTT.

The chain joins TRBV6-2 or TRBV6-3 to TRBJ2-7, with 8 bases identical to TRBD1. Germline trimming cut 6 bases from V and 7 bases from J; bases unmatched to any gene: 17. Per the germline V gene, CDR1 is MNHEY and CDR2 is SVGEGT. The CDR3 has 16 residues. CDR3 protein: CASRPNHIGQGGEQYF. CDR3 DNA: TGTGCCAGCAGACCTAACCATATTGGACAGGGCGGAGAGCAGTACTTC.